This paragraph reports one T cell receptor beta chain. The antigen it recognizes is unknown. No much larger clone is present one base from it, and per-base qualities are unavailable. TCRbeta CDR3 regions were amplified from genomic DNA using the immunoSEQ Assay, a bias-controlled multiplex PCR. Per the original workflow: Within the assay, amplification of reference gene primers was used to estimate how many nucleated cells each sample contained. Sequence reads were collapsed and filtered to measure the absolute abundance of every unique TCRbeta CDR3 rearrangement. For each sample, productive Simpson clonality was calculated by taking the square root of Simpson's diversity index across productive rearrangements. Held by TCRdb, this immuneACCESS table contains in-frame sequences only and omits some clones. Under half of the omission traces to an unresolved V gene where checked; the cause of the rest is unknown. V and J calls and clone size are given by that table; D and trimming were obtained from the DNA. Here the sample has approximately 120,000 clones; 86% occur a single time. Roughly 4.9% of the sample is in the top ten clones.

This sample was taken from a study of blood T cell repertoires in COVID-19 (dated by TCRdb to the early 2020s). At the level of the whole study: Samples covering the acute and convalescent phases of COVID-19 were provided by collaborators in the United States, Italy and Spain. The material from the prospective study consisted of cDNA or gDNA derived from T cells, B-cell-depleted T cells, or PBMCs. Deeply sampled blood TCRbeta repertoires from subjects exposed to, actively infected with, or recovered from COVID-19 were included in the dataset. The repertoires were released in a freely available public database intended as a resource for research on the immune response to SARS-CoV-2. The samples were drawn from two sources: the first 160 participants of the ongoing ImmuneRACE study, and 1,000 to 1,500 subjects contributed by 6 global collaborators. The sample metadata nearly always contained a de-identified subject ID, COVID-19 status, age in years and sex. Where HLA class I and class II types were available, the types were taken from metadata supplied by the sample provider, not from assay-based typing. The paper's findings and limits, for the study overall: The amount of clinical and demographic metadata varied by source and participant and was provided uncurated.

CDR3 length: 15 amino acids, cysteine to phenylalanine. Only the CDR3 region is kept as DNA, spanning 45 bases read in frame from base 1. From the germline V gene, CDR1 is SNHLY and CDR2 is FYNNEI. The junction shows trimming of 6 bases on V and 0 bases on J, and the gene matches do not reach 3 bases of it. Collaborating institutions collected whole blood in K2EDTA tubes following their own protocols. For TCRbeta analysis, collaborator samples were shipped as frozen whole blood, as isolated PBMCs, or as DNA extracted from either sample type. The sequence is built from TRBV2 and TRBJ1-5, with 9 bases in between that match TRBD1. The receptor was derived from a human donor in a cohort sampled during active COVID-19. The sequencing sample was made of peripheral blood. For the CDR3, the sequence is CASRGDRASNQPQHF. The sequence in DNA is TGTGCCAGCAGGGGGGACAGGGCTAGCAATCAGCCCCAGCATTTT.